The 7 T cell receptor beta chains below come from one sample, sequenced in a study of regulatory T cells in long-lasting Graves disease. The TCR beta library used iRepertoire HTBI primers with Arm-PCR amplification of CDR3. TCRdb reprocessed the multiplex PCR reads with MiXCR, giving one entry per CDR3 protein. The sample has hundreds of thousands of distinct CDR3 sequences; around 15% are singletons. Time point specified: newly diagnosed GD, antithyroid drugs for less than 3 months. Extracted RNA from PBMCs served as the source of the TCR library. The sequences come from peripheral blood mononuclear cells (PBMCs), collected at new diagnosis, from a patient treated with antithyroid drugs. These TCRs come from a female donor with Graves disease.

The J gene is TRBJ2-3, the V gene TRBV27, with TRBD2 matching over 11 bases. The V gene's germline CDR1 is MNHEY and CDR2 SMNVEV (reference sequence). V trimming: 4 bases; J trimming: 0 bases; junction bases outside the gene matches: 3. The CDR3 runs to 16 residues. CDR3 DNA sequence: TGTGCCAGCAGTTACGGGACTAGCGGAAGCACAGATACGCAGTATTTT. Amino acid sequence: CASSYGTSGSTDTQYF.

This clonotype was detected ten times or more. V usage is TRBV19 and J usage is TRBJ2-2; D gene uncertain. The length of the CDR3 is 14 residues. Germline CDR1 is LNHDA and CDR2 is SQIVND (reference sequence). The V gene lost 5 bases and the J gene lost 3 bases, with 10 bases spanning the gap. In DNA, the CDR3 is TGTGCCAGTAGTCCCCGTAGGTACACCGGGGAGCTGTTTTTT. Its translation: CASSPRRYTGELFF.

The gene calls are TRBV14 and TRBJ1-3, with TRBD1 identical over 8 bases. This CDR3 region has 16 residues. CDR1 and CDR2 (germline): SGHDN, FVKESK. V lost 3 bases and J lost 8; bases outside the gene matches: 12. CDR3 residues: CASSHLRQGHRDTIYF. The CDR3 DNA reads TGTGCCAGCAGCCACCTTCGACAGGGGCATAGGGACACCATATATTTT.

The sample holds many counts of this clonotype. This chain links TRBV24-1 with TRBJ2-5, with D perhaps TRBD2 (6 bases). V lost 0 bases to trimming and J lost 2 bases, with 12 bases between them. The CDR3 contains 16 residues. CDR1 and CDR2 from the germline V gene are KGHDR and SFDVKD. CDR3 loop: CATSDLRFAGQETQYF. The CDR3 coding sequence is TGTGCCACCAGTGATTTGCGGTTTGCGGGACAAGAGACCCAGTACTTC.

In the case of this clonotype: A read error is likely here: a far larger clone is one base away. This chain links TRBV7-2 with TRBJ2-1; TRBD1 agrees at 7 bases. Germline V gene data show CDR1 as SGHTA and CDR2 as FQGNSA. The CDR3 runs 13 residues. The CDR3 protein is CACSEEGAGRQFF. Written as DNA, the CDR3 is TGTGCCTGCAGTGAAGAGGGGGCAGGCAGGCAGTTCTTC.

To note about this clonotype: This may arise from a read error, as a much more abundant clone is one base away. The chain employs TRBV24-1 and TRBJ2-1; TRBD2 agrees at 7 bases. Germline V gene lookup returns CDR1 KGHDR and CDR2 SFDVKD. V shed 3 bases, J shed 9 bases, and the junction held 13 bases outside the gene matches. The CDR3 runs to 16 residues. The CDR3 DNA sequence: TGTGCCACCAGTGATGAGGAAGCTGGCGGGAGAGGTGAGCAGTTCTTC. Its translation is CATSDEEAGGRGEQFF.

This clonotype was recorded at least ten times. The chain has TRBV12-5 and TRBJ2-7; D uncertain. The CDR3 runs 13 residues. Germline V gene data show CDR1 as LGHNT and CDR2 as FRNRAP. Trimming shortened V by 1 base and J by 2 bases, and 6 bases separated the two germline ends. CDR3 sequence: CASGLALPYEQYF. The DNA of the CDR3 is TGTGCTAGTGGTTTGGCGCTTCCCTACGAGCAGTACTTC.